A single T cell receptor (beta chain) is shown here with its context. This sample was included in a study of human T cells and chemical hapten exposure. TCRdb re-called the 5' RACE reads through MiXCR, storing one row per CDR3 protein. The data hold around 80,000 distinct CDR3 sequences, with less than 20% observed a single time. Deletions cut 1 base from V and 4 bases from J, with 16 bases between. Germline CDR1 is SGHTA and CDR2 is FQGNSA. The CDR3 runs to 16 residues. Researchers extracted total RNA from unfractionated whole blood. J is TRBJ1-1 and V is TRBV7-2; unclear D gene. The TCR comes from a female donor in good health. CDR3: CASSLGGRRLGTEAFF. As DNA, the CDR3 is TGTGCCAGCAGCTTAGGAGGACGACGTTTGGGCACTGAAGCTTTCTTT.